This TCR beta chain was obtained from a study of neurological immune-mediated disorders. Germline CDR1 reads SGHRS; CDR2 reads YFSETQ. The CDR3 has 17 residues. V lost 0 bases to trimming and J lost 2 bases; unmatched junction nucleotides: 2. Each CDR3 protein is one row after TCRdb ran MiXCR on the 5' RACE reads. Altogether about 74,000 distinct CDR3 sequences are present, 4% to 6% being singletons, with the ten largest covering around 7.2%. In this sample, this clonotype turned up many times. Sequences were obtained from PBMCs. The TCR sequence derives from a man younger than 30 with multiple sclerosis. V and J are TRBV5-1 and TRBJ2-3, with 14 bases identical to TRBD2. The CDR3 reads CASSLGLAGGITDTQYF. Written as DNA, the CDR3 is TGCGCCAGCAGCTTGGGACTAGCGGGGGGGATCACAGATACGCAGTATTTT.